Sequencing of this T cell receptor (beta chain) was carried out in a study of blood T cell repertoires in COVID-19. The length of the CDR3 is 16 residues. The V gene's germline CDR1 is SQVTM and CDR2 ANQGSEA. V gave up 6 bases and J gave up 0 bases; unmatched junction bases: 9. The repertoire was sequenced with immunoSEQ multiplex PCR; TCRdb's copy has only in-frame clones and lacks some. This table holds about 240,000 clones, 80% to 90% found once. This sequence joins TRBV29-1 and TRBJ1-3; TRBD1 agrees at 9 bases. The sequenced sample consisted of peripheral blood. The receptor was derived from a man over 45 with acute or convalescent COVID-19. The CDR3 protein is CSVNTGTGSSGNTIYF. In DNA form, the CDR3 reads TGCAGCGTCAACACCGGGACAGGGAGCTCTGGAAACACCATATATTTT.